Included here is one T cell receptor beta chain sequence, with context. This specimen comes from a study of long-term antiretroviral therapy in people with HIV. The CDR3 is 15 residues long. The germline gives CDR1 SEHNR, CDR2 FQNEAQ (reference sequence). The junction had 4 bases not matched to a gene; V was cut back by 5 bases and J by 1 base. An immunoSEQ assay, version v3.0, was performed at survey level. Measured with immunoSEQ multiplex PCR; TCRdb has only the in-frame clones, and not every one. The repertoire holds approximately 26,000 clones, approximately 91% seen once, with approximately 4% in the top ten. None of the participants with HIV were treated outside the United States.

V and J are TRBV7-9 and TRBJ2-5, with 10 nucleotides matching TRBD2. This receptor was obtained from a young man with HIV. Sequenced here: unsorted PBMCs, sampled 3.1 years after starting antiretroviral therapy. CDR3 coding DNA: TGTGCCAGCAGCCCGACTAGCGGGCCCCAAGAGACCCAGTACTTC. As protein: CASSPTSGPQETQYF.